One and the same sample provided the 10 T cell receptor beta chains below, sequenced in a study of T cells in Graves' hyperthyroidism and ophthalmopathy. Amplification yielded TCR beta CDR3 regions, with RNA transcripts as the source. Initially, a first-round RT-PCR of the TCR CDR3 employed the HTBI primer set. A single record per CDR3 protein comes from TCRdb applying MiXCR to the multiplex PCR reads. The table lists hundreds of thousands of distinct CDR3 sequences, more than 12% of them singletons, with about 12% in the top ten. Source material: blood. The receptors come from a woman in her forties or fifties with Graves' ophthalmopathy.

The chain joins TRBV12-3 or TRBV12-4 to TRBJ1-1, with D possibly TRBD1 on 5 matching bases. There are 14 residues in the CDR3. V was pared by 5 bases and J by 4 bases, with 14 bases between. CDR3 sequence: CASSSGAWGTEAFF. CDR3 in DNA: TGTGCCAGCAGTAGCGGGGCCTGGGGCACTGAAGCTTTCTTT.

CDR3 in DNA: TGTGCCATCAGCTCGCCGGGCGCAGATACGCAGTATTTT. This encodes CAISSPGADTQYF. V gene TRBV10-3 combines with J gene TRBJ2-3; no firm D call. Trimming shortened V by 6 bases and J by 4 bases, and 11 bases separated the two germline ends. There are 13 residues in the CDR3. Germline CDR1 is ENHRY and CDR2 is SYGVKD.

This clonotype has at least ten counts. The chain recombines TRBV10-3 with TRBJ1-1; D remains ambiguous. This CDR3 region has 11 residues. The V gene's germline CDR1 is ENHRY and CDR2 SYGVKD. Trimming left V 0 bases short and J 10 bases short, with 6 bases between. The CDR3 sequence is CAISESMSAFF. The CDR3 region has the DNA TGTGCCATCAGTGAGTCGATGTCAGCTTTCTTT.

At least ten counts were recorded for this clonotype. The genes are TRBV6-6 and TRBJ1-1, with a tentative D call TRBD1 (5 bases). This CDR3 region has 15 residues. Deletions cut 2 bases from V and 5 bases from J, with 15 bases between. The germline V gene has CDR1 MNHNY and CDR2 SVGAGI (reference sequence). Here the CDR3 DNA reads TGTGCCAGCAGTTACAGTGGGGGTGTGGGGACTGAAGCTTTCTTT. The encoded protein is CASSYSGGVGTEAFF.

This clonotype was observed many times. The genes are TRBV20-1 and TRBJ1-5; TRBD1 matches 7 bases. This CDR3 has 19 residues. The germline V gene has CDR1 DFQATT and CDR2 SNEGSKA (reference sequence). J gave up 0 bases and V 0 bases, and 14 bases lay outside the gene matches. CDR3 amino acids: CSARDWGGTVDYSNQPQHF. The CDR3 DNA reads TGCAGTGCTAGAGATTGGGGTGGGACAGTCGATTATAGCAATCAGCCCCAGCATTTT.

This clonotype showed up just a few times. The rearrangement links TRBV28 to TRBJ1-2, with 7 nucleotides matching TRBD1. Trimming removed 5 bases from V and 4 bases from J; junction bases left unmatched: 10. This CDR3 has 15 amino acids. The V gene's germline CDR1 is MDHEN and CDR2 SYDVKM. The CDR3 here is CASSTIWTGSYGYTF. CDR3 nucleotide sequence: TGTGCCAGCAGTACAATCTGGACAGGAAGCTATGGCTACACCTTC.

In this sample, this clonotype turned up a few times. This chain joins TRBV20-1 and TRBJ1-5, with 7 positions matching TRBD1. The V and J ends lost 6 bases and 6 bases, in that order; junction bases with no gene match: 11. The CDR3 spans 14 residues. Germline CDR1 DFQATT, CDR2 SNEGSKA (reference sequence). The chain's CDR3 is CSAREITGAQPQHF. Here the CDR3 DNA reads TGCAGTGCGCGGGAAATCACAGGGGCTCAGCCCCAGCATTTT.

This clonotype was recorded many times. The V call is TRBV7-9, the J call TRBJ1-4; possible D gene TRBD1, 6 bases. V was shortened by 4 bases and J by 0 bases, with 12 bases between the two germline ends. This CDR3 contains 16 residues. Looked up from germline, CDR1 is SEHNR and CDR2 is FQNEAQ (reference sequence). Here the CDR3 DNA reads TGTGCCAGCAGCTCTCCCAGGGGTGCAACTAATGAAAAACTGTTTTTT. Amino acids: CASSSPRGATNEKLFF.

This clonotype was seen ten or more times. The V call is TRBV30, the J call TRBJ1-4; D is unresolved. The CDR3 consists of 14 residues. The V gene lost 3 bases and the J gene lost 4 bases, with 12 bases spanning the gap. Germline V gene data show CDR1 as GTSNPN and CDR2 as SVGIG (reference sequence). CDR3 nucleotide sequence: TGTGCCTGGAGCCTGGGAACACTTAATGAAAAACTGTTTTTT. Amino acid sequence: CAWSLGTLNEKLFF. The complete variable domain, with remaining parts taken from reference TRBV30 and TRBJ1-4, reads SQTIHQWPATLVQPVGSPLSLECTVEGTSNPNLYWYRQAAGRGLQLLFYSVGIGQISSEVPQNLSASRPQDRQFILSSKKLLLSDSGFYLCAWSLGTLNEKLFFGSGTQLSVL.

This clonotype was detected many times. The J gene is TRBJ2-3, the V gene TRBV30; TRBD2 is a possible D gene (5 bases). The V gene's germline CDR1 is GTSNPN and CDR2 SVGIG (reference sequence). Trimming took off 1 base at V and 4 bases at J, with 15 bases between the two ends. This CDR3 spans 15 amino acids. The CDR3 DNA reads as TGTGCCTGGAGTGGAGCGGAGGTGGGCCCAGATACGCAGTATTTT. This codes for CAWSGAEVGPDTQYF. Combining the CDR3 with reference TRBV30 and TRBJ2-3 gives the whole variable domain SQTIHQWPATLVQPVGSPLSLECTVEGTSNPNLYWYRQAAGRGLQLLFYSVGIGQISSEVPQNLSASRPQDRQFILSSKKLLLSDSGFYLCAWSGAEVGPDTQYFGPGTRLTVL.